The 14 T cell receptor beta chains in this list originate from one sample, sequenced in a study of OX40 agonist ivuxolimab in advanced cancers. Assay: immunoSEQ multiplex PCR; the TCRdb copy retains only in-frame clones and omits some. Counted here are 70,000 to 85,000 clones, approximately 90% occurring once; the ten biggest clones make up approximately 1.3%. Material: CD4+ or CD8+ T cells sorted from blood, obtained in a trial of the OX40 agonist ivuxolimab. Source of these receptors: an adult with an advanced solid tumor such as melanoma, head and neck, liver or kidney cancer.

The CDR3 reads CATGRTRTGELFF. In DNA form, the CDR3 reads TGTGCCACGGGGCGCACGAGGACCGGGGAGCTGTTTTTT. This chain joins TRBV6-1 and TRBJ2-2, with D possibly called TRBD1 or TRBD2 (5 bases each). Trimming cost V 10 bases and J 5 bases, with 14 bases left between them. This CDR3 spans 13 amino acids. From germline, CDR1 is MNHNS and CDR2 SASEGT.

The chain's CDR3 is CASSPNRQGRTYEQYF. The CDR3 DNA follows: TGTGCCAGTAGCCCGAATCGACAGGGGAGAACCTACGAGCAGTACTTC. V is TRBV19 and J is TRBJ2-7, with 8 bases aligning to TRBD1. The CDR3 is 16 amino acids. Unmatched junction bases numbered 12, after V lost 6 bases and J lost 2 bases. In germline, CDR1 is LNHDA, CDR2 SQIVND (reference sequence).

The chain is built from TRBV14 and TRBJ2-1; no firm D call. V was clipped by 3 bases and J by 4 bases, with 13 bases between them. This CDR3 is built from 15 residues. Germline CDR1 and CDR2: SGHDN and FVKESK. CDR3 sequence (DNA): TGTGCCAGCAGCCATCGATTGACGGGTTACAATGAGCAGTTCTTC. The encoded protein is CASSHRLTGYNEQFF. The whole variable domain, filled in from reference TRBV14 and TRBJ2-1, reads EAGVTQFPSHSVIEKGQTVTLRCDPISGHDNLYWYRRVMGKEIKFLLHFVKESKQDESGMPNNRFLAERTGGTYSTLKVQPAELEDSGVYFCASSHRLTGYNEQFFGPGTRLTVL.

The chain has TRBV7-9 and TRBJ2-7, with 12 bases matching TRBD1. Trimming cost V 3 bases and J 5 bases; bases outside gene matches: 2. There are 14 residues in the CDR3. Germline values: CDR1 SEHNR, CDR2 FQNEAQ (reference sequence). The DNA of the CDR3 is TGTGCCAGCAGCTTGTGGGACAGGGGGCACGAGCAGTACTTC. Residues: CASSLWDRGHEQYF.

The chain combines TRBV30 with TRBJ2-7, with TRBD2 matching over 7 bases. V trimming: 4 bases; J trimming: 6 bases; junction bases outside the gene matches: 12. The CDR3 covers 14 residues. The V gene's germline CDR1 is GTSNPN and CDR2 SVGIG (reference sequence). CDR3 amino acids: CAWTGGSPLGEQYF. The CDR3 DNA follows: TGTGCCTGGACGGGGGGTAGCCCCCTCGGCGAGCAGTACTTC.

The V call is TRBV7-8, the J call TRBJ2-5; 9 bases map to TRBD1. The V segment lost 5 bases and the J segment 4 bases; nucleotides outside the gene matches: 8. Germline values: CDR1 SGHVS, CDR2 FQNEAQ. The CDR3 is 15 residues long. CDR3 sequence (DNA): TGTGCCAGCAGCCAAACACAGGGGGCAGGAGAGACCCAGTACTTC. Translated, it gives CASSQTQGAGETQYF.

The chain has TRBV5-1 and TRBJ1-1, with TRBD1 as a possible D gene (6 bases). The CDR3 covers 18 residues. In germline, CDR1 is SGHRS, CDR2 YFSETQ. V was trimmed by 2 bases and J by 1 base, leaving 21 bases between them. The CDR3 nucleotides are TGCGCCAGCAGCTTTGCTTTTGGTAGGGGGTATTCGAACACTGAAGCTTTCTTT. Amino acid sequence: CASSFAFGRGYSNTEAFF.

This sequence joins TRBV7-9 and TRBJ1-2; no clear D. Germline values: CDR1 SEHNR, CDR2 FQNEAQ (reference sequence). Deletions cut 5 bases from V and 3 bases from J, with 10 bases between. This CDR3 has 13 amino acids. The CDR3 is CASSGGIDYGYTF. The CDR3 DNA follows: TGTGCCAGCAGCGGAGGGATCGACTATGGCTACACCTTC.

The rearrangement joins TRBV6-5 to TRBJ1-1; D possibly corresponds to TRBD1 (6 bases). CDR1 MNHEY and CDR2 SVGAGI come from the germline V gene. The CDR3 is made up of 15 amino acids. V gave up 6 bases and J gave up 0 bases, with 14 bases separating them. CDR3 in amino acids: CASRATGIMNTEAFF. DNA for the CDR3: TGTGCCAGCAGGGCTACAGGGATCATGAACACTGAAGCTTTCTTT.

The genes are TRBV7-6 and TRBJ2-5; 8 bases match TRBD2. Gene TRBJ2-7 matches the end of the DNA better, so the J call may be wrong. Germline V gives CDR1 SGHVS, CDR2 FNYEAQ. The CDR3 contains 15 residues. The CDR3 DNA sequence: TGTGCCAGCAGCTCGACCTCTAGCGGGCCCTACGAGCAGTACTTC. It translates to CASSSTSSGPYEQYF.

V is TRBV11-2 and J is TRBJ2-1, with 16 bases aligning to TRBD2. The CDR3 runs to 17 residues. Germline CDR1 SGHAT, CDR2 FQNNGV. The ends lost 5 bases at V and 7 bases at J; junction bases unmatched: 8. This chain's CDR3 is CASSLGTSGGARNEQFF. The CDR3 region has the DNA TGTGCCAGCAGCCTGGGGACTAGCGGGGGGGCCAGGAATGAGCAGTTCTTC.

The CDR3 bases are TGTGCCAGCAGTGAATCGGGCATCTCCTACGAGCAGTACTTC. It is translated as CASSESGISYEQYF. The V gene is TRBV2, the J gene TRBJ2-7; unclear D gene. V gave up 2 bases and J gave up 0 bases, with 8 bases separating them. The CDR3 extends over 14 amino acids. Germline CDR1 SNHLY, CDR2 FYNNEI. The entire variable domain, with the rest obtained from reference TRBV2 and TRBJ2-7, is as follows: EPEVTQTPSHQVTQMGQEVILRCVPISNHLYFYWYRQILGQKVEFLVSFYNNEISEKSEIFDDQFSVERPDGSNFTLKIRSTKLEDSAMYFCASSESGISYEQYFGPGTRLTVT.

The CDR3, as DNA: TGTGCCAGCAGGACGGGACAGGGACCCTACGAGCAGTACTTC. It is translated as CASRTGQGPYEQYF. This chain connects TRBV6-1 to TRBJ2-7, with 9 bases that match TRBD1. Trimming took 6 bases from V and 2 from J; bases not matched to a gene: 5. Germline lookup yields CDR1 MNHNS and CDR2 SASEGT. The CDR3 runs to 14 residues.

This sequence joins TRBV4-1 and TRBJ1-3; TRBD1 matches 9 bases. V lost 4 bases to trimming and J lost 6 bases; unmatched junction nucleotides: 4. CDR3 length: 14 residues. Germline-derived CDR1 and CDR2 are MGHRA and YSYEKL. Here the CDR3 DNA reads TGCGCCAGCAGCCGGGGACAGGGAGAAAACACCATATATTTT. Its protein product is CASSRGQGENTIYF.